These T cell receptor beta chains were read from a single sample in a study of control samples from healthy donors and cancer patients. The data were produced by immunoSEQ multiplex PCR, yet TCRdb's version contains in-frame clones alone and is incomplete. The sample shows roughly 150,000 clones, about 93% of them seen only once. Sequencing was performed on blood. The receptors come from a middle-aged man in good health. Each CDR3 is given without its conserved first and last residue. For some rows the clone size is stated as once, few or many, or as a class when expanded; others skip it.

j_gene: TRBJ1-2
abundance: once
v_gene: TRBV6-5
len: 13
CDR3aa: ASRGGIGTNYGYT

j_gene: TRBJ2-3
abundance: -
v_gene: TRBV5-6
len: 11
CDR3aa: ASSKTSTDTQY

j_gene: TRBJ1-1
abundance: -
v_gene: TRBV27
len: 12
CDR3aa: ASSSPSRDTEAF

j_gene: TRBJ2-2
abundance: -
v_gene: TRBV18
len: 13
CDR3aa: ASSPGLAGTGELF

j_gene: TRBJ2-7
abundance: -
v_gene: TRBV2
len: 15
CDR3aa: ASSRRRGLGGAYEQY

j_gene: TRBJ2-3
abundance: -
v_gene: TRBV28
len: 16
CDR3aa: ASSLFSPASGDGDTQY

j_gene: TRBJ2-7
abundance: once
v_gene: TRBV5-1
len: 13
CDR3aa: ASSLGGTGSYEQY

j_gene: TRBJ2-1
abundance: once
v_gene: TRBV5-1
len: 14
CDR3aa: ASSFEKGRGRNEQF

j_gene: TRBJ1-1
abundance: -
v_gene: TRBV11-2
len: 13
CDR3aa: ASSLEPGVNTEAF

j_gene: TRBJ2-1
abundance: -
v_gene: TRBV4-2
len: 14
CDR3aa: ASSQDLGRAYNEQF

j_gene: TRBJ1-1
abundance: -
v_gene: TRBV28
len: 13
CDR3aa: ASSTIGQGNTEAF

j_gene: TRBJ2-2
abundance: -
v_gene: TRBV2
len: 13
CDR3aa: ASRGLAGGTGELF

j_gene: TRBJ2-1
abundance: -
v_gene: TRBV27
len: 13
CDR3aa: ASSLSGLEYNEQF

j_gene: TRBJ2-1
abundance: -
v_gene: TRBV24-1
len: 14
CDR3aa: ATSDPTSGAYNEQF

j_gene: TRBJ1-5
abundance: few
v_gene: TRBV9
len: 13
CDR3aa: ASSGGGQGNQPQH

j_gene: TRBJ1-1
abundance: -
v_gene: TRBV4-1
len: 12
CDR3aa: ASSPRGGVTEAF

j_gene: TRBJ2-5
abundance: -
v_gene: TRBV19
len: 11
CDR3aa: ASSDSGQETQY

j_gene: TRBJ1-3
abundance: -
v_gene: TRBV6-1
len: 14
CDR3aa: ASSAAPSSSGNTIY

j_gene: TRBJ1-1
abundance: -
v_gene: TRBV6-5
len: 12
CDR3aa: ASSYSPRGGEAF

j_gene: TRBJ1-2
abundance: -
v_gene: TRBV18
len: 12
CDR3aa: ASSPLDNNYGYT

j_gene: TRBJ1-4
abundance: -
v_gene: TRBV27
len: 12
CDR3aa: ASTSGRGLKKLF

j_gene: TRBJ1-5
abundance: -
v_gene: TRBV28
len: 12
CDR3aa: ASSFFQGGQPQH

j_gene: TRBJ2-7
abundance: -
v_gene: TRBV15
len: 15
CDR3aa: ATSREISGWGNYEQY

j_gene: TRBJ2-7
abundance: -
v_gene: TRBV27
len: 14
CDR3aa: ASSLLGTSGRVQQY

j_gene: TRBJ2-1
abundance: few
v_gene: TRBV11-3
len: 10
CDR3aa: ASSFQQDEQF

j_gene: TRBJ1-5
abundance: once
v_gene: TRBV10-3
len: 11
CDR3aa: AISRTGNQPQH

j_gene: TRBJ2-7
abundance: -
v_gene: TRBV6-2/TRBV6-3
len: 12
CDR3aa: ASSYTGGPYEQY

j_gene: TRBJ1-6
abundance: few
v_gene: TRBV7-6
len: 13
CDR3aa: ASSLTPRGDSPLH

j_gene: TRBJ1-6
abundance: few
v_gene: TRBV6-2/TRBV6-3
len: 13
CDR3aa: ASRYAVNYNSPLH

j_gene: TRBJ1-2
abundance: -
v_gene: TRBV10-3
len: 13
CDR3aa: AISDPGQGDYGYT

j_gene: TRBJ2-5
abundance: once
v_gene: TRBV3-1/TRBV3-2
len: 16
CDR3aa: ASSQGGGGSTNQETQY

j_gene: TRBJ1-5
abundance: -
v_gene: TRBV15
len: 13
CDR3aa: ATSFRDRAHQPQH

j_gene: TRBJ2-6
abundance: -
v_gene: TRBV29-1
len: 12
CDR3aa: SVRTRSGANVLT

j_gene: TRBJ2-7
abundance: -
v_gene: TRBV28
len: 12
CDR3aa: ASSWGQVAYEQY

j_gene: TRBJ2-1
abundance: -
v_gene: TRBV6-6
len: 14
CDR3aa: ASSFKAREPYNEQF

j_gene: TRBJ2-2
abundance: -
v_gene: TRBV2
len: 12
CDR3aa: ASTPGSNTGELF

j_gene: TRBJ1-6
abundance: -
v_gene: TRBV5-1
len: 15
CDR3aa: ASSLEAGQYYNSPLH

j_gene: TRBJ2-4
abundance: -
v_gene: TRBV19
len: 13
CDR3aa: ASSMTGLAKNIQY

j_gene: TRBJ2-7
abundance: -
v_gene: TRBV5-1
len: 13
CDR3aa: ASSPEPGHTYEQY

j_gene: TRBJ1-2
abundance: -
v_gene: TRBV28
len: 13
CDR3aa: ASTLPPGQGNGYT

j_gene: TRBJ1-1
abundance: -
v_gene: TRBV10-3
len: 12
CDR3aa: AISEGGLNTEAF

j_gene: TRBJ2-3
abundance: -
v_gene: TRBV3-1/TRBV3-2
len: 14
CDR3aa: ASSPSIRWMTDTQY

j_gene: TRBJ2-7
abundance: -
v_gene: TRBV4-2
len: 11
CDR3aa: ASSQDLQRPLY

j_gene: TRBJ2-7
abundance: -
v_gene: TRBV9
len: 16
CDR3aa: ASSVGAGVGRESYEQY

j_gene: TRBJ2-3
abundance: -
v_gene: TRBV11-3
len: 13
CDR3aa: ASSLGTTSGNTQY

j_gene: TRBJ1-4
abundance: -
v_gene: TRBV27
len: 14
CDR3aa: ASSLSVGATNEKLF

j_gene: TRBJ2-7
abundance: -
v_gene: TRBV7-3
len: 12
CDR3aa: ASSLIDSTREQY

j_gene: TRBJ1-1
abundance: -
v_gene: TRBV15
len: 16
CDR3aa: ATSSTAGSGSKHTEAF